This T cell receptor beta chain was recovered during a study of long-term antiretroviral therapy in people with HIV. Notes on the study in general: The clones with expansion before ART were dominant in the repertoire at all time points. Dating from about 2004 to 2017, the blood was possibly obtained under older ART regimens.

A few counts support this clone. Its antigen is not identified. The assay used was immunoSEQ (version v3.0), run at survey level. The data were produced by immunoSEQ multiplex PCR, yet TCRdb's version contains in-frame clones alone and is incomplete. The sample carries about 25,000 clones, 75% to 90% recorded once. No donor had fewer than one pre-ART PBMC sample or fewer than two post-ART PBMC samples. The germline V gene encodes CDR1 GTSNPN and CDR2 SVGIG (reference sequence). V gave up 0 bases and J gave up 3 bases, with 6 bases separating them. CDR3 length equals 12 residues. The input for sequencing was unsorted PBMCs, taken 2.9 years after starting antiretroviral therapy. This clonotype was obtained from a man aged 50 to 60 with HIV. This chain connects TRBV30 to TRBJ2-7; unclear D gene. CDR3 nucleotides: TGTGCCTGGAGTGTATTTGGCTACGAGCAGTACTTC. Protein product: CAWSVFGYEQYF.